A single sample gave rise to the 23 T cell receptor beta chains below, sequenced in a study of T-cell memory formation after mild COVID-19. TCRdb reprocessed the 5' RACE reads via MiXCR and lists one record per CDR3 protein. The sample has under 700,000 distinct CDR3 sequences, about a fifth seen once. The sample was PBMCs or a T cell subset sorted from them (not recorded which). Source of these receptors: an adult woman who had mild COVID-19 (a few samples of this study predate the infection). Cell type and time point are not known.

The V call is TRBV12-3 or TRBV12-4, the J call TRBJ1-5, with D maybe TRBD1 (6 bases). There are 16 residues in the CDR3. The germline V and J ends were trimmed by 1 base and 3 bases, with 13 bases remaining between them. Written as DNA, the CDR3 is TGTGCCAGCAGTTTAGGTACCGCAGGGGTCAATCAGCCCCAGCATTTT. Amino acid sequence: CASSLGTAGVNQPQHF.

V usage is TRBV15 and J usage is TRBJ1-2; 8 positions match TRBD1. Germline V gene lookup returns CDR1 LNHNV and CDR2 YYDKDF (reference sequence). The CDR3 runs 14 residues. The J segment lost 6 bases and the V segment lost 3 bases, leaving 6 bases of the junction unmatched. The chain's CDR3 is CATSRENRGDGYTF. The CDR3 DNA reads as TGTGCCACCAGCAGGGAAAACAGGGGGGATGGCTACACCTTC.

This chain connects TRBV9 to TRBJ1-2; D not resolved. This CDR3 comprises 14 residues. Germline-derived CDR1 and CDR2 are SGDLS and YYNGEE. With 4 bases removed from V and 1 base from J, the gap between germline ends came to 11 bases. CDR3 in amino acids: CASSPSQLNYGYTF. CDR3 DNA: TGTGCCAGCAGCCCTTCACAGCTTAACTATGGCTACACCTTC.

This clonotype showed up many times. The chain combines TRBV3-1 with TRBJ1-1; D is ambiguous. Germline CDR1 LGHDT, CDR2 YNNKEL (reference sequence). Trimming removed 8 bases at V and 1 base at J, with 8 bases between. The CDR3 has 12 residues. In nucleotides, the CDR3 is TGTGCCAGCTCACCATCGAACACTGAAGCTTTCTTT. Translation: CASSPSNTEAFF.

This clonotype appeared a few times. As DNA, the CDR3 is TGTGCCTGGATGGGCCTCCCCGGGGAGACCCAGTACTTC. It translates to CAWMGLPGETQYF. The chain recombines TRBV30 with TRBJ2-5; no reliable D call. V dropped 4 bases and J dropped 5 bases, with 14 bases sitting between them. The CDR3 spans 13 residues. The germline V gene has CDR1 GTSNPN and CDR2 SVGIG (reference sequence).

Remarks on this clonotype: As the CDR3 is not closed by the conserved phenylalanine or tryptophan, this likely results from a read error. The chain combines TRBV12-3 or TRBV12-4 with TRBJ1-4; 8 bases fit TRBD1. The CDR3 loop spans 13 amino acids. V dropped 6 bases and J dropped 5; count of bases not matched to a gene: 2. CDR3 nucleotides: TGTGCCAGCAGCCGGACAGGGAATGAAAAACTGTTTCTT. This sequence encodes CASSRTGNEKLFL.

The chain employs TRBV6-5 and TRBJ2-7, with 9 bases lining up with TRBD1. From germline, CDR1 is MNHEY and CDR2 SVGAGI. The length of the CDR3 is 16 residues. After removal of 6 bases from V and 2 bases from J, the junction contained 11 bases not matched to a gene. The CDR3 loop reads CASSPKPGQGPYEQYF. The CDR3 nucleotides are TGTGCCAGCAGCCCGAAGCCGGGACAGGGTCCCTACGAGCAGTACTTC.

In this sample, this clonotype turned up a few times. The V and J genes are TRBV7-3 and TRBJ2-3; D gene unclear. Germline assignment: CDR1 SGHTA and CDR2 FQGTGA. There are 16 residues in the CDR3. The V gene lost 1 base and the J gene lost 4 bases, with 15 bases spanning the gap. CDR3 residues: CASSLRWSPMADTQYF. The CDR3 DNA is TGTGCCAGCAGCTTAAGATGGTCTCCGATGGCAGATACGCAGTATTTT.

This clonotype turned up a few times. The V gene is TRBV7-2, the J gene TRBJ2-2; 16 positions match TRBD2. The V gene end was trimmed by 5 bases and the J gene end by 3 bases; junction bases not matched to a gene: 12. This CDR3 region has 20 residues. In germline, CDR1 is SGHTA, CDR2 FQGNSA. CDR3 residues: CASSPPGLAGGPRDTGELFF. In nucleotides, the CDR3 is TGTGCCAGCAGCCCCCCGGGACTAGCGGGAGGGCCCCGTGACACCGGGGAGCTGTTTTTT. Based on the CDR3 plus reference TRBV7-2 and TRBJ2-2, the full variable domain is GAGVSQSPSNKVTEKGKDVELRCDPISGHTALYWYRQSLGQGLEFLIYFQGNSAPDKSGLPSDRFSAERTGGSVSTLTIQRTQQEDSAVYLCASSPPGLAGGPRDTGELFFGEGSRLTVL.

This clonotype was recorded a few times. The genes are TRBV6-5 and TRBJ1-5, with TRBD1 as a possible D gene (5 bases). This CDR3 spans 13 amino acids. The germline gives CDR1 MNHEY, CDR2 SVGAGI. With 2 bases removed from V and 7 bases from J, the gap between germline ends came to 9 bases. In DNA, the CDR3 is TGTGCCAGCAGTTACGAGAGGGGACAGCCCCAGCATTTT. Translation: CASSYERGQPQHF.

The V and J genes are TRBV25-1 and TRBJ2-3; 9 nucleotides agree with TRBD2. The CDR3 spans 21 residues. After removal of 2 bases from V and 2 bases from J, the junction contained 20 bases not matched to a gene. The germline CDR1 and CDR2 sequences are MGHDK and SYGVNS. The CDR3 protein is CASSEKAPPSGGSHYTDTQYF. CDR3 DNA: TGTGCCAGCAGTGAAAAAGCCCCTCCCAGCGGGGGGTCCCACTACACAGATACGCAGTATTTT.

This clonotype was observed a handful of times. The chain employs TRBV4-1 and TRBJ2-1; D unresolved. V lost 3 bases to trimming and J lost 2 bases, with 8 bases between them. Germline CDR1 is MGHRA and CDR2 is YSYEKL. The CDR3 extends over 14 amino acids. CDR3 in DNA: TGCGCCAGCAGCCAGCAGGCTCCCTACAATGAGCAGTTCTTC. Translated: CASSQQAPYNEQFF.

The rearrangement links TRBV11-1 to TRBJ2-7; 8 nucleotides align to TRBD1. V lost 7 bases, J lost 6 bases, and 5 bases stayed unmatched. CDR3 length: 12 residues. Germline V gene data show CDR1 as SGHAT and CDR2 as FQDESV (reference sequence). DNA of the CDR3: TGTGCCAGCACCCAAGACAGGGGCGAGCAGTACTTC. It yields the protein CASTQDRGEQYF.

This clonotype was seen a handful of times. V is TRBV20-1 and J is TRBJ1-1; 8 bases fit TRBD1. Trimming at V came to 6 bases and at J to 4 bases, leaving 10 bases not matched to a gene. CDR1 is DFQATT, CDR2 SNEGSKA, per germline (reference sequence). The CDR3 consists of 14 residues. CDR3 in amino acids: CSAGQGVIATEAFF. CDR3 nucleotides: TGCAGTGCAGGACAGGGAGTGATCGCCACTGAAGCTTTCTTT.

The CDR3 sequence is CASSAGFRVIGNEQFF. The CDR3 region has the DNA TGTGCCAGCAGCGCCGGGTTCAGGGTTATCGGGAATGAGCAGTTCTTC. The chain combines TRBV9 with TRBJ2-1, with D maybe TRBD1 (5 bases). The CDR3 runs to 16 residues. V was cut by 3 bases and J by 7 bases, with 20 bases left in between. Germline values: CDR1 SGDLS, CDR2 YYNGEE.

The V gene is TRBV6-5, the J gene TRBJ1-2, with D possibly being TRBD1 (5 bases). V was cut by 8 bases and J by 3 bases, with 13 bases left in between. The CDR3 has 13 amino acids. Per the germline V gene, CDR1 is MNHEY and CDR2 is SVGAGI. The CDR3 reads CASSSGWDYGYTF. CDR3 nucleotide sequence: TGTGCCAGCTCCTCAGGGTGGGACTATGGCTACACCTTC.

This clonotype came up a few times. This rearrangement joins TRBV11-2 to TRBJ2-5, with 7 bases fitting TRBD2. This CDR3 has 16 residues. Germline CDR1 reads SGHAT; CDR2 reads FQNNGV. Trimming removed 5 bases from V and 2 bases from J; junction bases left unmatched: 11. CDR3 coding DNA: TGTGCCAGCAGCCCGGGGGGAATCGGCCCACAAGAGACCCAGTACTTC. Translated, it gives CASSPGGIGPQETQYF.

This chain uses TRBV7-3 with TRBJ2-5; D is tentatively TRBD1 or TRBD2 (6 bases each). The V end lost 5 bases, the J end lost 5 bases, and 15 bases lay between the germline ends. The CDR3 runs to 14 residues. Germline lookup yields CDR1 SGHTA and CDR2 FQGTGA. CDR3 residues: CASSRGGNLETQYF. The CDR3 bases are TGTGCCAGCAGCCGAGGGGGGAATCTGGAGACCCAGTACTTC.

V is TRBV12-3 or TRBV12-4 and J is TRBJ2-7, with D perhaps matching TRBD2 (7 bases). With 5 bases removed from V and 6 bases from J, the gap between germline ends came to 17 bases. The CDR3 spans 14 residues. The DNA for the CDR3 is TGTGCCAGCAGTCCGGACGGGGGGCGCCTCGAGCAGTACGTC. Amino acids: CASSPDGGRLEQYV.

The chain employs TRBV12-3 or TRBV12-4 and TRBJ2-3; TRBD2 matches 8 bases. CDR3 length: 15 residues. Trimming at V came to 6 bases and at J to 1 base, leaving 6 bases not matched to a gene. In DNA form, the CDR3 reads TGTGCCAGCAGGGAGAGCGGGAGCGGCACAGATACGCAGTATTTT. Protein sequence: CASRESGSGTDTQYF.

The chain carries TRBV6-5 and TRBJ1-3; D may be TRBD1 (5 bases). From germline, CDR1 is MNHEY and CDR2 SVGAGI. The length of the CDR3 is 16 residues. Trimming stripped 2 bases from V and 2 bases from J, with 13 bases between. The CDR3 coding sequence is TGTGCCAGCAGTTACACTGGGGGGACGGCTGGAAACACCATATATTTT. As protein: CASSYTGGTAGNTIYF.

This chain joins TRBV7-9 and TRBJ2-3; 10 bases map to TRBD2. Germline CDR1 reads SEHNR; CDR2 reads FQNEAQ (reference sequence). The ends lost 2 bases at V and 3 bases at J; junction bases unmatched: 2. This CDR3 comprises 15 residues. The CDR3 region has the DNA TGTGCCAGCAGCTTATCTAGCGGGAGAACAGATACGCAGTATTTT. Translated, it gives CASSLSSGRTDTQYF.

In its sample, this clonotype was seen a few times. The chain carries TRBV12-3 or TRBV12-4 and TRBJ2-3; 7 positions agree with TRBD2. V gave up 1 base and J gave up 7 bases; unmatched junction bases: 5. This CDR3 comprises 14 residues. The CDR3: CASSLVGGTYTQYF. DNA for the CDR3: TGTGCCAGCAGTTTAGTGGGAGGGACCTATACGCAGTATTTT.